Listed below are T cell receptor beta chains from one sample, sequenced in a study of Graves' ophthalmopathy and Graves' hyperthyroidism. TCRdb reprocessed the multiplex PCR reads with MiXCR, giving one entry per CDR3 protein. The sample shows fewer than 600,000 distinct CDR3 sequences, roughly an eighth of them seen only once. Source material: blood. The receptors here all came from a woman in her thirties with Graves' ophthalmopathy. Each CDR3 is given without its conserved first and last residue. The size field is filled for only some rows; it gives once, few, many or a size class.

clone_size v_call cdr3_aa
- TRBV10-3 AISGPQGHGYT
- TRBV14 ASSQDRSSYQETQY
- TRBV20-1 SAPPGQGIAPLH
once TRBV29-1 SVGDTDQPQH
- TRBV12-3/TRBV12-4 ASSFIGQMNTEAF
- TRBV19 ASSILPGTGANVLT
many TRBV28 ASRVTNQPQH
- TRBV11-2 ASTFGLAGGLLPNEQF
many TRBV9 ASSPRTGSLSYEQY
few TRBV5-6 ASSFRAEYEQY
many TRBV28 ASSSDRGSNQPQH
few TRBV9 ASSVGNVDNSPLH
many TRBV19 ASSTSRLGSPLH
few TRBV11-2 ASSKNSLGDTQY
many TRBV28 ASSLEGRQTQY
many TRBV12-5 ASGLIPADGYT
- TRBV6-1 ASSGWSGSSTDTQY
once TRBV20-1 SAAPDFEAGYT
many TRBV24-1 ATSRTDYGYT
many TRBV5-1 ASSLDGQGNYEQY
many TRBV9 ASSEGVLNYEQY
- TRBV18 ASSLRAAETQY
many TRBV28 ASRPPAGSSYNSPLH
many TRBV20-1 SARDSGTITEAF
many TRBV7-6 ASTDRPGELF
- TRBV12-5 ASGSSGGDEQY
many TRBV2 ASERVRDLNSYEQY
many TRBV6-1 ASSEGRGGGYEQY
- TRBV30 AWSFYTQETQY
once TRBV15 ATSPLARGETGELF
many TRBV24-1 ATSDSQGGPYGYT
many TRBV12-3/TRBV12-4 ASSQFGPNTEAF
many TRBV24-1 ATSDPTSRRRELF
many TRBV12-3/TRBV12-4 ASSLRTGGVEAF
many TRBV9 ASSVITGVNTEAF
many TRBV12-3/TRBV12-4 ASRLGRRVGTQY
- TRBV4-2 ASSPDPRNSPLH
- TRBV12-3/TRBV12-4 ASRLEGRNTEAF
many TRBV28 ASSPIGGAINTEAF
many TRBV28 ASSLPRNPTQGRNTEAF
many TRBV20-1 SASPMLGSIGPEETQY
- TRBV20-1 SASGRASGNYEQY
many TRBV6-1 ASRSSTANTGELF
many TRBV12-5 ASGLPGTVQETQY
- TRBV24-1 ATSDHNSQPQH
many TRBV25-1 ASSELVSKPYEQY
many TRBV9 ASSERTDQETQY
- TRBV28 ASAPPGHTQETQY
many TRBV15 ATSSQRWAGGQY
many TRBV5-4 ASSFHGRAHGDTQY